A single sample is the source of the 27 T cell receptor beta chains below, sequenced in a study of Graves' ophthalmopathy and Graves' hyperthyroidism. Amplification of TCR beta CDR3 regions used RNA transcripts. HTBI primers served in a first-round RT-PCR, which a second-round multiplex PCR followed. TCRdb analysed the multiplex PCR reads with MiXCR anew, one entry per CDR3 protein. This table has over a million distinct CDR3 sequences, about two fifths appearing once. The source material was peripheral blood or thyroid tissue (not recorded which). The receptor set was obtained from an adult man with Graves' hyperthyroidism.

As regards this clonotype: This sequence may be a read error, since a much larger clone differs from it by one base. This chain joins TRBV11-2 and TRBJ1-1; D remains unclear. V lost 9 bases to trimming and J lost 7 bases, with 21 bases between them. Germline assignment: CDR1 SGHAT and CDR2 FQNNGV. This CDR3 comprises 14 residues. The CDR3 loop reads CASSILGLVIEAFF. Here the CDR3 DNA reads TGTGCCAGTAGTATATTAGGATTGGTCATTGAAGCTTTCTTT.

This clonotype has ten or more counts. V gene TRBV20-1 combines with J gene TRBJ1-6, with TRBD1 matching 10 bases. Germline assignment: CDR1 DFQATT and CDR2 SNEGSKA (reference sequence). This CDR3 is 14 amino acids long. V was clipped by 8 bases and J by 9 bases; unmatched bases: 10. CDR3 sequence reads: CSSSTRDRGSPLHF. The CDR3 nucleotides are TGCAGTTCCTCAACGCGGGACAGGGGTTCACCCCTCCACTTT.

The chain joins TRBV7-8 to TRBJ2-2; no clear D gene. The germline V gene encodes CDR1 SGHVS and CDR2 FQNEAQ. V dropped 4 bases and J dropped 6 bases, with 12 bases sitting between them. CDR3 length: 14 amino acids. The CDR3 region has the DNA TGTGCCAGCAGCTCACCTTCATTGGCCGGGGAGCTGTTTTTT. It yields the protein CASSSPSLAGELFF. The variable domain in full, with the rest retrieved from reference TRBV7-8 and TRBJ2-2, is GAGVSQSPRYKVAKRGQDVALRCDPISGHVSLFWYQQALGQGPEFLTYFQNEAQLDKSGLPSDRFFAERPEGSVSTLKIQRTQQEDSAVYLCASSSPSLAGELFFGEGSRLTVL.

V gene TRBV9 combines with J gene TRBJ2-7; possibly TRBD2 for D (6 bases). Germline CDR1 and CDR2: SGDLS and YYNGEE. The V end lost 2 bases, the J end lost 3 bases, and 21 bases lay between the germline ends. The CDR3 spans 17 residues. The CDR3 DNA reads TGTGCCAGCAGCGTTGAGGCCACAGGTATGGGGGGCTACGAGCAGTACTTC. Its translation is CASSVEATGMGGYEQYF. Full variable domain (rest looked up from reference TRBV9 and TRBJ2-7): DSGVTQTPKHLITATGQRVTLRCSPRSGDLSVYWYQQSLDQGLQFLIQYYNGEERAKGNILERFSAQQFPDLHSELNLSSLELGDSALYFCASSVEATGMGGYEQYFGPGTRLTVT.

This clonotype was found a few times. This chain links TRBV6-5 with TRBJ1-2, with D unclear. Germline V gene sequence: CDR1 MNHEY, CDR2 SVGAGI. V lost 6 bases, J lost 14 bases, and 16 bases lay in between. This CDR3 region has 11 residues. CDR3 amino acids: CASRRGSSGTF. In DNA form, the CDR3 reads TGTGCCAGCAGACGGGGATCCTCGGGGACCTTC.

As concerns this clonotype: One end of the junction is discordant with germline, which a read error may explain. The V call is TRBV5-1, the J call TRBJ2-2; 9 bases align to TRBD2. From germline, CDR1 is SGHRS and CDR2 YFSETQ. This CDR3 spans 11 amino acids. The CDR3 bases are TGTGCCAGCAGGACCATGGGACTAGCATTTTTT. This encodes CASRTMGLAFF.

The V call is TRBV20-1, the J call TRBJ1-5, with TRBD1 as a possible D gene (5 bases). The CDR3 totals 14 residues. The V end lost 6 bases, the J end lost 5 bases, and 17 bases lay between the germline ends. The germline V gene has CDR1 DFQATT and CDR2 SNEGSKA (reference sequence). CDR3 protein: CSAPRTGNYQPQHF. As DNA, the CDR3 is TGCAGTGCCCCGAGAACAGGCAACTATCAGCCCCAGCATTTT.

This clonotype was recorded at least ten times. The gene calls are TRBV10-2 and TRBJ2-7, with D possibly matching TRBD2 (6 bases). The CDR3 length is 15 residues. Germline V gene sequence: CDR1 WSHSY, CDR2 SAAADI. V shed 6 bases and J shed 3 bases, with 18 bases lying between them. DNA of the CDR3: TGCGCCAGCAGAGCTGGGACCCCCGGGGGCTACGAGCAGTACTTC. Translating gives CASRAGTPGGYEQYF.

The table lists this clonotype with many counts. A read error may produce the germline difference seen at one junction end. The J gene is TRBJ1-1, the V gene TRBV6-5; D possibly corresponds to TRBD1 (6 bases). CDR3 length equals 14 residues. The germline V gene has CDR1 MNHEY and CDR2 SVGAGI. This CDR3 reads CASRLTQQGPISLF. The CDR3 DNA reads TGTGCCAGCAGGCTAACTCAACAGGGCCCGATATCTCTCTTT.

This clonotype was detected once. This chain links TRBV29-1 with TRBJ1-2; D gene uncertain. The V gene's germline CDR1 is SQVTM and CDR2 ANQGSEA. With 7 bases removed from V and 6 bases from J, the gap between germline ends came to 9 bases. The CDR3 length is 10 residues. This chain's CDR3 is CSGGTDGYTF. The CDR3 coding sequence is TGCAGCGGCGGCACCGATGGCTACACCTTC.

This clonotype occurred many times. V gene TRBV25-1 combines with J gene TRBJ1-1; D is unresolved. The CDR3 extends over 15 amino acids. Germline lookup yields CDR1 MGHDK and CDR2 SYGVNS. Between the trimmed V and J ends, which lost 1 base and 5 bases, there was a span of 14 bases. In DNA, the CDR3 is TGTGCCAGCAGTGAATTACTTCGTGGAAAAACTGAAGCTTTCTTT. Translating gives CASSELLRGKTEAFF.

Remarks on this clonotype: Just one base apart from a much larger clone, this may be a read error. The V gene is TRBV5-1, the J gene TRBJ1-2, with D tentatively TRBD1 (6 bases). CDR3 size: 13 residues. Per the germline V gene, CDR1 is SGHRS and CDR2 is YFSETQ. Trimming shortened V by 7 bases and J by 4 bases, and 14 bases separated the two germline ends. Here the CDR3 DNA reads TGCGCCAGCGGAGAACAGGGTATCTATGGCTACACCTTC. The encoded protein is CASGEQGIYGYTF.

This clonotype was seen ten or more times. The CDR3: CASSFTNVYGYTF. The CDR3 DNA follows: TGTGCCAGCAGTTTTACGAATGTCTATGGCTACACCTTC. J is TRBJ1-2 and V is TRBV12-3 or TRBV12-4, with D uncertain. The CDR3 has 13 residues. V gave up 3 bases and J gave up 4 bases, with 9 bases separating them.

In its sample, this clonotype was seen a few times. The genes are TRBV27 and TRBJ2-6; D is ambiguous. The germline V gene has CDR1 MNHEY and CDR2 SMNVEV (reference sequence). The V and J ends lost 2 bases and 0 bases respectively, with 8 bases between them. The CDR3 length is 16 residues. CDR3: CASSLSPNSGANVLTF. The DNA of the CDR3 is TGTGCCAGCAGTTTAAGTCCTAACTCTGGGGCCAACGTCCTGACTTTC.

The V gene is TRBV7-8, the J gene TRBJ2-7; 12 bases line up with TRBD2. This CDR3 has 20 amino acids. The V gene end was trimmed by 4 bases and the J gene end by 5 bases; junction bases not matched to a gene: 21. Germline CDR1 is SGHVS and CDR2 is FQNEAQ. The CDR3 sequence is CASSYTLRTSGKERLDEQYF. The CDR3 nucleotides are TGTGCCAGCAGCTACACCTTACGGACTAGCGGGAAAGAAAGGCTGGACGAGCAGTACTTC.

Ten or more counts support this clonotype. The J gene is TRBJ2-7, the V gene TRBV7-9; 8 bases match TRBD1. V lost 7 bases and J lost 6; bases outside the gene matches: 5. The CDR3 is made up of 12 amino acids. CDR1 and CDR2 (germline): SEHNR, FQNEAQ (reference sequence). CDR3 in DNA: TGTGCCAGCAACACAGGGGGTGGCGAGCAGTACTTC. Translation: CASNTGGGEQYF.

The chain has TRBV2 and TRBJ2-2; tentatively, D is TRBD1 (5 bases). Germline V CDR1 and CDR2: SNHLY, FYNNEI. The CDR3 sequence is 15 residues long. V was clipped by 4 bases and J by 1 base, with 10 bases between them. CDR3 amino acids: CASSVGPKNTGELFF. CDR3 DNA sequence: TGTGCCAGCAGTGTGGGGCCCAAGAACACCGGGGAGCTGTTTTTT.

This clonotype has a count of ten or more. The chain is built from TRBV6-2 or TRBV6-3 and TRBJ2-7; TRBD2 agrees at 9 bases. This CDR3 is built from 14 residues. J was trimmed by 0 bases and V by 7 bases; bases with no gene match: 4. CDR1 and CDR2 (germline): MNHEY, SVGEGT. The CDR3 protein is CASIDSGSSYEQYF. The CDR3 bases are TGTGCCAGCATCGATAGCGGGAGCTCCTACGAGCAGTACTTC.

In this sample, this clonotype turned up many times. V is TRBV27 and J is TRBJ2-5; 8 bases fit TRBD2. The length of the CDR3 is 15 residues. CDR1 is MNHEY and CDR2 is SMNVEV in the germline V gene (reference sequence). V was clipped by 6 bases and J by 5 bases; unmatched bases: 11. Written as DNA, the CDR3 is TGTGCCAGCAGCTCCCCCCGGGAGGGAAGGGAGACCCAGTACTTC. Amino acids: CASSSPREGRETQYF.

J is TRBJ2-7 and V is TRBV20-1; 9 bases align to TRBD2. The V gene end was trimmed by 0 bases and the J gene end by 2 bases; junction bases not matched to a gene: 8. This CDR3 is 16 amino acids long. Germline V gives CDR1 DFQATT, CDR2 SNEGSKA (reference sequence). This CDR3 is CSARDDRRGGTYEQYF. DNA of the CDR3: TGCAGTGCTAGAGATGATCGGCGGGGGGGAACCTACGAGCAGTACTTC.

There are a few counts of this clonotype. This chain joins TRBV5-8 and TRBJ1-4; D might be TRBD1 (5 bases). Germline V gene data show CDR1 as SGHTS and CDR2 as YDEGEE. V was shortened by 2 bases and J by 8 bases, with 19 bases between the two germline ends. CDR3 size: 16 residues. Here the CDR3 reads CASSFAWMGGKEKLFF. DNA for the CDR3: TGTGCCAGCAGCTTCGCATGGATGGGGGGGAAGGAAAAACTGTTTTTT.

V gene TRBV10-3 combines with J gene TRBJ2-7; D may be TRBD2 (6 bases). CDR1 and CDR2 (germline): ENHRY, SYGVKD. This CDR3 contains 14 residues. V was trimmed by 7 bases and J by 2 bases, leaving 15 bases between them. The CDR3 DNA reads as TGTGCCATCACCCAGGAGGGGCTTACCTACGAGCAGTACTTC. Protein product: CAITQEGLTYEQYF.

V is TRBV7-2 and J is TRBJ1-3, with D possibly matching TRBD1 (5 bases). The CDR3 has 12 residues. Germline V lookup: CDR1 SGHTA, CDR2 FQGNSA. Trimming cost V 5 bases and J 7 bases, with 9 bases left between them. CDR3 sequence (DNA): TGTGCCAGCAGCCGGGGACTGAACACCATATATTTT. This translates into CASSRGLNTIYF.

The rearrangement uses TRBV9 and TRBJ1-2; D gene unclear. V gave up 0 bases and J gave up 8 bases, with 17 bases separating them. CDR1 is SGDLS, CDR2 YYNGEE, per germline. The CDR3 is 15 amino acids. CDR3 loop: CASSVGLSLGSGYTF. CDR3 DNA: TGTGCCAGCAGCGTAGGGTTGAGTCTTGGAAGCGGCTACACCTTC.

The chain employs TRBV12-3 or TRBV12-4 and TRBJ2-7; D is possibly TRBD1 or TRBD2 (5 bases each). Trimming stripped 1 base from V and 2 bases from J, with 12 bases between. The CDR3 runs to 15 residues. CDR3 amino acids: CASSLDRGSTYEQYF. CDR3 nucleotides: TGTGCCAGCAGTTTAGACCGGGGCTCGACCTACGAGCAGTACTTC.

This clonotype was counted at least ten times. CDR3 DNA sequence: TGTGCCAGCAGCTTATCGGCAGGGTCCGAGCAGTACTTC. Protein: CASSLSAGSEQYF. The V gene is TRBV11-3, the J gene TRBJ2-7; D is perhaps TRBD1 (5 bases). There are 13 residues in the CDR3. CDR1 and CDR2 (germline): SGHNT, YENEEA. Trimming shortened V by 2 bases and J by 6 bases, and 11 bases separated the two germline ends.

The gene calls are TRBV5-6 and TRBJ2-5; no definite D call. Germline CDR1 and CDR2: SGHDT and YYEEEE. With 3 bases removed from V and 3 bases from J, the gap between germline ends came to 9 bases. The length of the CDR3 is 13 residues. CDR3 residues: CASSSRSEETQYF. CDR3 DNA sequence: TGTGCCAGCAGCTCTCGGTCCGAAGAGACCCAGTACTTC.